This paragraph covers one TCR beta chain sequence. The record originates from a study of blood T cell repertoires in COVID-19. Study details: Samples came from the United States, Italy and Spain, spanning acute and convalescent COVID-19.

Germline assignment: CDR1 MNHEY and CDR2 SVGAGI. The CDR3 loop spans 13 amino acids. Trimming shortened V by 4 bases and J by 8 bases, and 14 bases separated the two germline ends. The protocol was immunoSEQ multiplex PCR, while the TCRdb copy is restricted to in-frame clones and leaves out a portion. The data show fewer than 110,000 clones, more than 80% seen once. Sequenced: peripheral blood. V gene TRBV6-5 combines with J gene TRBJ1-2; D unresolved. This clonotype originated in a woman aged 55-75 years with acute or convalescent COVID-19. As DNA, the CDR3 is TGTGCCAGCAGTTCCTTCACCTATATGGGCTACACCTTC. Translation: CASSSFTYMGYTF.